Listed below are T cell receptor beta chains from one sample, sequenced in a study of blood T cell repertoires in COVID-19. Profiled with immunoSEQ multiplex PCR; TCRdb holds only in-frame clones, not every one. The repertoire consists of 200,000 to 250,000 clones, with roughly nine tenths occurring once and the leading ten covering over 0.75%. The sample comprised peripheral blood. The receptors derive from a man aged 55 to 69 with COVID-19, enrolled during active disease. CDR3s include the opening cysteine and the closing phenylalanine or tryptophan. The D gene is left open where the match is weak. For some rows the clone size is stated as once, few or many, or as a class when expanded; others skip it.

TRBV12-3/TRBV12-4	TRBJ2-7	NA	NA	CASSLARHSEQYF	TGTGCCAGCAGTTTAGCGCGACACTCCGAGCAGTACTTC
TRBV7-9	TRBJ2-7	NA	NA	CASSLGPPGYEQYF	TGTGCCAGCAGCTTAGGGCCCCCGGGCTACGAGCAGTACTTC
TRBV30	TRBJ2-1	TRBD2	few	CAWSDALAGGFSYNEQFF	TGTGCCTGGAGTGACGCCTTAGCGGGAGGTTTCTCCTACAATGAGCAGTTCTTC
TRBV6-5	TRBJ2-5	TRBD1	NA	CASSSGTGGETQYF	TGTGCCAGCAGTTCTGGGACAGGGGGGGAGACCCAGTACTTC
TRBV11-1	TRBJ2-3	NA	NA	CASSFRRGFTDTQYF	TGTGCCAGCAGCTTCAGGAGGGGCTTCACAGATACGCAGTATTTT
TRBV29-1	TRBJ2-1	NA	NA	CSVTRQAGYNEQFF	TGCAGCGTTACCCGCCAGGCTGGCTACAATGAGCAGTTCTTC
TRBV2	TRBJ1-2	NA	NA	CASRPTGPYGYTF	TGTGCCAGCCGCCCCACAGGGCCCTATGGCTACACCTTC
TRBV9	TRBJ2-7	TRBD2	NA	CASSVDGSGSYEQYF	TGTGCCAGCAGCGTAGATGGTAGCGGGAGTTACGAGCAGTACTTC
TRBV2	TRBJ2-1	NA	NA	CASSEGGHEQFF	TGTGCCAGCAGTGAAGGAGGCCATGAGCAGTTCTTC
TRBV29-1	TRBJ1-1	NA	NA	CSVDTVFPEAFF	TGCAGCGTTGACACAGTATTTCCTGAAGCTTTCTTT
TRBV7-7	TRBJ2-5	TRBD2	NA	CASSLGGSTQETQYF	TGTGCTAGCAGCTTGGGCGGGAGCACTCAAGAGACCCAGTACTTC
TRBV11-2	TRBJ2-2	TRBD1	NA	CASSLDQGALRELFF	TGTGCCAGCAGCTTAGATCAGGGGGCTTTGAGGGAGCTGTTTTTT
TRBV19	TRBJ1-3	NA	NA	CASSIGGISGNTIYF	TGTGCCAGTAGTATAGGAGGCATCTCTGGAAACACCATATATTTT
TRBV11-2	TRBJ2-7	NA	NA	CASSLPGLEQYF	TGTGCCAGCAGCTTACCCGGACTCGAGCAGTACTTC
TRBV11-3	TRBJ2-1	NA	NA	CASSPTGTEQFF	TGTGCCAGCAGTCCCACAGGGACTGAGCAGTTCTTC
TRBV6-6	TRBJ2-7	NA	NA	CASSYDDRDGGEQYF	TGTGCCAGCAGCTACGATGACAGGGATGGAGGGGAGCAGTACTTC
TRBV9	TRBJ1-3	NA	NA	CASSVQSGNTIYF	TGTGCCAGCAGCGTACAGTCTGGAAACACCATATATTTT
TRBV7-2	TRBJ1-3	NA	NA	CASSPRDISGNTIYF	TGTGCCAGCAGCCCTAGGGACATATCTGGAAACACCATATATTTT
TRBV10-2	TRBJ2-3	NA	NA	CASQNGGRTDTQYF	TGCGCCAGCCAGAACGGGGGGCGCACAGATACGCAGTATTTT
TRBV28	TRBJ1-1	TRBD1	NA	CASSPLPGQGWNTEAFF	TGTGCCAGCAGTCCACTACCGGGACAGGGGTGGAACACTGAAGCTTTCTTT
TRBV21-1	TRBJ1-2	NA	NA	CASSRPRVHYGYTF	TGTGCCAGCAGCAGACCGAGGGTTCACTATGGCTACACCTTC
TRBV5-1	TRBJ2-1	TRBD2	NA	CASSLLGGGSSYNEQFF	TGCGCCAGCAGCCTCCTTGGCGGGGGAAGCTCCTACAATGAGCAGTTCTTC
TRBV27	TRBJ2-7	NA	NA	CASSLAGVGSYEQYF	TGTGCCAGCAGTTTGGCAGGGGTCGGCTCCTACGAGCAGTACTTC
TRBV6-4	TRBJ1-2	TRBD1	NA	CARNRGGGYTF	TGTGCCAGGAACAGGGGCGGGGGCTACACCTTC
TRBV3-1/TRBV3-2	TRBJ1-2	TRBD1	NA	CASSQASGTGVGYGYTF	TGTGCCAGCAGCCAAGCTTCGGGGACAGGGGTAGGTTATGGCTACACCTTC
TRBV30	TRBJ1-2	TRBD1	NA	CAWSVSGTGPRTF	TGTGCCTGGAGTGTTTCCGGGACAGGGCCTAGGACCTTC
TRBV5-6	TRBJ1-2	NA	NA	CASSLAGAGGLDGYTF	TGTGCCAGCAGCTTGGCCGGGGCTGGGGGCTTGGATGGCTACACCTTC
TRBV27	TRBJ1-1	NA	once	CASSLAANTEAFF	TGTGCCAGCAGTTTGGCGGCAAACACTGAAGCTTTCTTT
TRBV11-2	TRBJ2-1	NA	NA	CASSVSSGSYNEQFF	TGTGCCAGCAGCGTTAGTAGCGGCTCCTACAATGAGCAGTTCTTC
TRBV5-1	TRBJ1-4	NA	NA	CASSLDQAEKLFF	TGCGCCAGCAGCTTGGACCAGGCCGAAAAACTGTTTTTT
TRBV19	TRBJ1-5	TRBD1	NA	CASSIQGDKPRGPQHF	TGTGCCAGTAGTATACAGGGGGACAAACCTCGGGGGCCCCAGCATTTT
TRBV6-5	TRBJ1-5	TRBD1	NA	CASRDRPYSNQPQHF	TGTGCCAGCAGGGACAGGCCATATAGCAATCAGCCCCAGCATTTT
TRBV19	TRBJ1-2	NA	NA	CASSIRGGYTF	TGTGCCAGTAGTATACGAGGTGGCTACACCTTC
TRBV28	TRBJ1-5	NA	NA	CASSARGVGGQPQHF	TGTGCCAGCAGTGCGCGGGGAGTAGGAGGCCAGCCCCAGCATTTT
TRBV6-1	TRBJ1-4	NA	NA	CASSESGGVNEKLFF	TGTGCCAGCAGTGAATCCGGGGGGGTTAATGAAAAACTGTTTTTT
TRBV18	TRBJ1-1	TRBD1	few	CASSPTRRQGDTEAFF	TGTGCCAGCTCACCGACAAGGCGGCAGGGGGACACTGAAGCTTTCTTT
TRBV5-4	TRBJ2-7	TRBD1	NA	CASSSQGASYEQYF	TGTGCCAGCAGCTCACAGGGGGCCTCCTACGAGCAGTACTTC
TRBV6-5	TRBJ1-5	TRBD1	NA	CASRPSQGAWQPQHF	TGTGCCAGCAGACCTTCACAGGGGGCCTGGCAGCCCCAGCATTTT
TRBV6-5	TRBJ1-1	TRBD1	NA	CASSYSHRGYNTEAFF	TGTGCCAGCAGTTATTCCCACAGGGGATACAACACTGAAGCTTTCTTT
TRBV15	TRBJ1-1	TRBD1	NA	CATSSFSRGTGGRAFF	TGTGCCACCAGCAGTTTTTCAAGGGGGACAGGGGGTAGGGCTTTCTTT
TRBV5-1	TRBJ1-3	TRBD1	few	CASSNGQGISGNTIYF	TGCGCCAGCAGCAATGGACAGGGGATCTCTGGAAACACCATATATTTT
TRBV18	TRBJ1-2	TRBD1	NA	CASSPGQGSSFYGYTF	TGTGCCAGCTCACCAGGACAGGGGTCCTCTTTCTATGGCTACACCTTC
TRBV7-9	TRBJ1-6	NA	NA	CASSSGLYNSPLHF	TGTGCCAGCAGTAGTGGGCTGTATAATTCACCCCTCCACTTT
TRBV28	TRBJ2-3	TRBD2	NA	CASSGRTSSTDTQYF	TGTGCCAGTAGCGGGAGGACCTCTAGCACAGATACGCAGTATTTT
TRBV6-5	TRBJ2-6	NA	NA	CASRGATGANVLTF	TGTGCCAGCAGGGGGGCTACTGGGGCCAACGTCCTGACTTTC
TRBV3-1/TRBV3-2	TRBJ2-5	TRBD2	NA	CASSPRLAGDRETQYF	TGTGCCAGCAGCCCTCGTCTAGCGGGGGATCGGGAGACCCAGTACTTC
TRBV12-3/TRBV12-4	TRBJ2-3	NA	NA	CASTGADTQYF	TGTGCCAGCACGGGGGCAGATACGCAGTATTTT
TRBV30	TRBJ2-7	TRBD1	NA	CAWSVSGTGFGEQYF	TGTGCCTGGAGTGTAAGTGGGACAGGGTTTGGCGAGCAGTACTTC
TRBV3-1/TRBV3-2	TRBJ2-4	NA	NA	CASSQGGEGRVAKNIQYF	TGTGCCAGCAGCCAAGGAGGAGAGGGTCGGGTAGCCAAAAACATTCAGTACTTC